Listed here are 16 T cell receptor delta chains from one sample, sequenced in a study of γδ T cells in repeated Plasmodium falciparum infection (dated by TCRdb to about 2021). Vgamma9/Vdelta2+ and Vdelta2-negative gammadelta T cell populations were flow-sorted from peripheral blood mononuclear cells for bulk TCR repertoire analysis. Receptors were amplified or captured by multiplex PCR. Sequencing was performed on an Illumina MiSeq. TCRdb called clones afresh from the public reads with CATT; identical DNA rows were later merged. Across this sample there are around 89,000 delta-chain clones, with over 1.3% seen only once. Roughly 8.1% of the sample rests with the top ten. The material sequenced was gamma-delta T cells from blood. The receptors come from a pool of human donors (malaria-infected and uninfected, not separated).

This clone was detected only a few times. The chain uses TRDV1 and TRDJ1, with TRDD3 identical over 7 bases. TCRdb lists no J gene, so it was determined here by aligning the DNA to germline. Trimming at V came to 1 base and at J to 0 bases, leaving 23 bases not matched to a gene. The germline V gene encodes CDR1 TSWWSYY and CDR2 QGS. The CDR3 extends over 22 amino acids. The CDR3 spells CALGEPILLGITPRKYTDKLIF. DNA of the CDR3: TGTGCTCTTGGGGAACCCATTCTACTGGGGATAACCCCCCGCAAGTACACCGATAAACTCATCTTT.

This clone appeared a few times. TCRdb's entry gives the protein of a much larger clone, which mismatches this DNA's translation at residue 19, likely from a read error; the protein reported here is translated from the DNA. The V gene is TRDV2, but the J gene lacks a call; the table's D gene call, TRDD3, was not cross checked with the DNA. Per germline, CDR1 GEAIGNYY and CDR2 EKD. CDR3 length: 20 amino acids. The CDR3 sequence: CACDTGWGIRASQNTDKLTF. CDR3 DNA: TGTGCCTGTGACACCGGCTGGGGGATACGCGCGTCCCAAAACACCGATAAACTCACCTTT.

This clone occurred many times. The rearrangement uses TRDV1 and TRDJ1; D could derive from TRDD2 or TRDD3 (5 bases each). As TCRdb names no J gene, one was assigned here on the basis of a DNA match to germline. V was pared by 5 bases and J by 0 bases, with 22 bases between. Germline V gene lookup returns CDR1 TSWWSYY and CDR2 QGS. CDR3 length equals 18 residues. The DNA of the CDR3 is TGTGCTCTTGGGATCCCCCTGGGTCCCTTCGGGTACACCGATAAACTCATCTTT. It is translated as CALGIPLGPFGYTDKLIF.

As concerns this clone: TCRdb's listed protein matches a much larger clone and diverges from this DNA's translation at residue 20, likely through a read error; the protein shown comes from the DNA. The rearrangement links TRDV1 to TRDJ2; 10 bases map to TRDD3. The germline CDR1 and CDR2 sequences are TSWWSYY and QGS. With V trimmed by 2 bases and J by 0 bases, 33 bases remained unmatched. The CDR3 spans 27 residues. Written as DNA, the CDR3 is TGTGCTCTTGGGGAAGGGGCCTCCCCAAAGTACTGGGGGATTTCCTCACCCCAAATAGCTTTGACAGCACAACTCTTCTTT. It specifies CALGEGASPKYWGISSPQIALTAQLFF.

This clone was observed a few times. The protein in TCRdb stems from a much larger clone and differs at residue 9 from this DNA's translation, likely a read error; here the protein is translated from the DNA. CDR3: CALGGLPSQGETRTDKLIF. CDR3 DNA: TGTGCTCTTGGGGGTCTGCCTTCTCAGGGGGAAACGAGGACCGATAAACTCATCTTT. The chain has TRDV1 and TRDJ1; tentatively, D is TRDD3 (6 bases). The J gene, not given by TCRdb, was assigned here from a germline match of the nucleotide sequence. CDR3 length: 19 residues. Between the trimmed V and J ends, which lost 4 bases and 2 bases, there was a span of 26 bases. The germline V gene has CDR1 TSWWSYY and CDR2 QGS.

This clone was recorded at least ten times. A far larger clone differs by one base, so this is likely a read error. This CDR3 is also generated by other DNA sequences in the sample. The chain couples TRDV1 to TRDJ1; D may be TRDD2 (6 bases). The J gene, missing from TCRdb, was assigned here through DNA to germline matching. V was shortened by 2 bases and J by 7 bases, with 26 bases between the two germline ends. The CDR3 is 18 residues long. Germline V gives CDR1 TSWWSYY, CDR2 QGS. In DNA form, the CDR3 reads TGTGCTCTTGGGGAAGCCTTCTTCCTCGACGGGAGGGGGGGTAAACTCATCTTT. The encoded protein is CALGEAFFLDGRGGKLIF.

For this clone: The TCRdb protein, from a much larger clone, departs from this DNA's translation at residue 8, likely by read error; the protein shown derives from the DNA. The rearrangement joins TRDV2 to TRDJ1; D gene uncertain. The J gene was missing in TCRdb and was found by matching the end of the DNA to germline. V was clipped by 0 bases and J by 7 bases, with 20 bases between them. The CDR3 is 16 amino acids. From germline, CDR1 is GEAIGNYY and CDR2 EKD. CDR3 sequence reads: CACDTVSRNPPPKLIF. DNA of the CDR3: TGTGCCTGTGACACCGTTTCGCGGAACCCTCCTCCTAAACTCATCTTT.

For this clone: A far larger clone lies a single base away; this is likely a read error. This CDR3 is also generated by other DNA sequences in the sample. The chain has TRDV1 and TRDJ1; weak D call: TRDD3 (5 bases). Germline CDR1 is TSWWSYY and CDR2 is QGS. The CDR3 has 16 residues. The CDR3 coding sequence is TGTGCTCTTGGGGAACTGGGCGTACGCAGGGAGGATAAGCTCATCTTT. This encodes CALGELGVRREDKLIF.

This clone was recorded a few times. This DNA translates differently at residue 16 from the TCRdb protein, which is that of a much larger clone; a read error is likely, and the protein shown is the DNA's own translation. The CDR3 region has the DNA TGTGCTCTTGGGGAAAACTGGGACAAACTCGTGGGGTACACCGATAGACTCATCTTT. Its protein is CALGENWDKLVGYTDRLIF. V and J are TRDV1 and TRDJ1, with D possibly being TRDD3 (6 bases). The J gene, left out of TCRdb, was set here by checking the DNA against germline. The CDR3 has 19 residues. Germline V gene lookup returns CDR1 TSWWSYY and CDR2 QGS.

This clone was recorded many times. This rearrangement joins TRDV2 to TRDJ1, with TRDD3 identical over 9 bases. CDR3 length equals 15 residues. Unmatched junction bases numbered 12, after V lost 5 bases and J lost 6 bases. Germline lookup yields CDR1 GEAIGNYY and CDR2 EKD. The CDR3 nucleotides read TGTGCCTGTGTCCCGTTGGGGGATAAGAGGAATAAACTCATCTTT. Amino acids: CACVPLGDKRNKLIF.

The table lists this clone with a few counts. The protein in TCRdb stems from a much larger clone and differs at residue 16 from this DNA's translation, likely a read error; here the protein is translated from the DNA. The chain has TRDV1 and TRDJ1; TRDD3 matches at 8 bases. Here the J gene came from matching the DNA to germline, since TCRdb omits it. CDR1 TSWWSYY and CDR2 QGS come from the germline V gene. The CDR3 runs to 22 residues. V lost 3 bases, J lost 3 bases, and 27 bases stayed unmatched. The CDR3 DNA sequence: TGTGCTCTTGGGGAGCCCAATACAGCTCGGATACTGGGGGTCCTCCCGCCCGATAAACTCATCTTT. This sequence encodes CALGEPNTARILGVLPPDKLIF.

This clone has ten or more counts. TCRdb's protein for this DNA is that of a much larger clone and differs from the translation at residue 5, likely a read error; the protein shown is the DNA translation. V gene TRDV1 combines with J gene TRDJ1, with 8 nucleotides matching TRDD3. Here the J gene was assigned by germline matching of the DNA, as TCRdb has none. Trimming at V came to 4 bases and at J to 0 bases, leaving 16 bases not matched to a gene. CDR1 is TSWWSYY, CDR2 QGS, per germline. CDR3 size: 19 residues. CDR3 amino acids: CALGGLVSVVLGDTDKLIF. For the CDR3, the DNA is TGTGCTCTTGGGGGACTAGTATCCGTTGTACTGGGGGACACCGATAAACTCATCTTT.

This clone was seen more than once but under ten times. The protein in TCRdb stems from a much larger clone and differs at residue 10 from this DNA's translation, likely a read error; here the protein is translated from the DNA. V is TRDV2 and J is TRDJ1; the D is unclear. This CDR3 spans 18 amino acids. V was clipped by 2 bases and J by 0 bases, with 21 bases between them. Germline CDR1 is GEAIGNYY and CDR2 is EKD. CDR3 bases: TGTGCCTGTGACAACAACAATTCCCCTCCCCCTTACACCGATAAACTCATCTTT. This sequence encodes CACDNNNSPPPYTDKLIF.

Comments on this clone: Translating this DNA gives a protein that differs at residue 4 from the TCRdb one, which belongs to a much larger clone; a read error is likely, and the protein shown is this translation. This chain joins TRDV1 and TRDJ1; the D is unclear. The J gene, missing from TCRdb, was assigned here through DNA to germline matching. Germline V gives CDR1 TSWWSYY, CDR2 QGS. This CDR3 spans 12 amino acids. CDR3 protein: CALRELRYKLIF. The CDR3 nucleotides read TGTGCTCTTAGGGAATTGCGGTATAAACTCATCTTT.

The chain has TRDV1 and TRDJ1; 11 bases match TRDD3. V shed 2 bases, J shed 0 bases, and the junction held 35 bases outside the gene matches. The CDR3 is 27 residues long. Germline assignment: CDR1 TSWWSYY and CDR2 QGS. CDR3 protein: CALGESFLGDVFLLILGDTEYTDKLIF. DNA for the CDR3: TGTGCTCTTGGGGAATCGTTTTTGGGTGACGTCTTCCTACTGATATTGGGGGATACGGAGTACACCGATAAACTCATCTTT.

This clone was seen a handful of times. A single base is all that separates this from a far larger clone, so a read error is likely. Other DNA sequences in the same sample also yield this CDR3. This chain uses TRDV2 with TRDJ1; 10 bases map to TRDD3. The CDR3 loop spans 14 amino acids. V trimming: 1 base; J trimming: 6 bases; junction bases outside the gene matches: 4. The germline CDR1 and CDR2 sequences are GEAIGNYY and EKD. The DNA for the CDR3 is TGTGCCTGTGACACGCTGGGGGATAGGAATAAACTCATCTTT. Protein: CACDTLGDRNKLIF.